This T cell receptor beta chain was recorded in a study of cytomegalovirus exposure and HLA in healthy donors (TCRdb year 2017). For the study in its entirety: An earlier analysis of several hundred of the donors reported about 250 Gb of sequence data and about 100 million unique TCR beta sequences from some 180 million T cells. The study used immunosequencing to profile the T cell repertoires of approximately 630 subjects and linked those repertoires to cytomegalovirus serostatus. Rather than drawing on any new phenotypic data, the later analysis identified candidate immune exposures from TCR beta sequences and the way those sequences occurred across donors. An early release covering just under 650 HLA-typed donors comprised about 310 gigabases of sequencing data and approximately 85 million unique TCR sequences. Among the roughly 400 genotyped donors, under 90% belonged to the genetic ancestry cluster associated with self-reported Caucasian donors. A separate validation cohort of over 95 different subjects was used in addition to the roughly 620-subject first cohort. A later analysis re-examined previously published TCR beta repertoires from about 670 donors and added high-resolution HLA genotyping to investigate patterns of TCR occurrence. An earlier analysis of several hundred of the donors applied high-throughput TCR beta sequencing to assess whether each TCR beta V gene segment acted as functional or pseudogenic. To predict cytomegalovirus infection status, the study brought together high-throughput TCR immunosequencing, statistical association of individual TCRs with disease status, and machine learning. The study aimed to test whether cataloging public T cell receptors could reveal signatures of past pathogen exposure. A later genetic analysis used genome-wide SNP genotypes for about 65% of the roughly 700 donors, treating that subset as a discovery cohort. Across roughly 420 genotyped donors of the cohort, an average of approximately 200,000 unique TCR beta nucleotide sequences per donor were sequenced, and roughly 20% of those sequences were non-productive. Typing coverage varied by locus: roughly 629-640 donors for A, B, C, DRB1 and DQB1; approximately 500 for DQA1; about 590 for DPA1; approximately 470 for DPB1. Donor age, sex, ethnicity and CMV serostatus were compiled together with the repertoire data. Every discovery cohort repertoire had been produced on one sequencing platform. About 5 DR-DQ haplotypes were handled as single units for association and clustering, since linkage in the cohort was strong. Class I and class II HLA loci were covered by the typing at four-digit resolution.

The cohort was made up of 500 to 800 healthy bone marrow donors. At the time of sampling, all cohort members were nominally healthy, though unrecorded immune exposures were likely present. The donor was CMV seropositive and belonged to the group of around 300 seropositive cohort members. Each donor provided a peripheral blood sample, and peripheral blood mononuclear cells were used for TCR beta sequencing. The Qiagen DNeasy Blood Extraction Kit was used to extract genomic DNA from the blood cell samples. The CDR3 spans 14 residues, from the cysteine through the phenylalanine. Of the read, only the CDR3 DNA is kept; its 42 bases are in frame from base 1. From a lookup of the germline V gene, CDR1 and CDR2 are SGHTA and FQGTGA. V and J are trimmed by 5 bases and 9 bases, and the gene matches miss 5 bases of the junction. Libraries were constructed by the immunoSEQ multiplex PCR assay. For the multiplex PCR, a mixture combining 60 forward primers for TCR Vbeta segments and 13 reverse primers for TCR Jbeta segments was used. Amplification of the CDR3 region of rearranged TCR beta genes was performed with a multiplex PCR assay on genomic DNA. The amplified TCR beta libraries were sequenced on the Illumina HiSeq System as 87-base-pair reads. The study's own analysis went as follows. A later analysis counted about 80 million unique TCR beta chains across the 550 to 800 repertoires, and some 11 million of these chains were shared by at least two donors. To remove PCR and sequencing errors, raw reads were error-corrected and collapsed into unique sequences using a nearest-neighbor algorithm that merged closely related sequences. Alignment of CDR3 sequences to IMGT reference sequences was used to assign V, D and J gene segments. For a sequence to be retained, a match of at least six nucleotides was required to both a V gene segment and a J gene segment. Rearrangements were called productive when the CDR3 lacked stop codons and stayed in frame with V and J; all others were non-productive. CDR3 was defined by IMGT convention, running from the second conserved V-encoded cysteine to the conserved J-encoded phenylalanine. The earlier analysis of 587 of the donors excluded sequences that lacked an unambiguous match to a single V gene segment. An earlier analysis of several hundred of the donors called V segments functional above 56.7% productive rearrangements and segregating when the between-donor standard deviation exceeded 5%. A statistical classification framework was built for diagnosing cytomegalovirus status from the catalog of TCR beta chain sequences. In a later analysis, TCR nucleotide sequences were compared against IMGT/GENE-DB human TR gene sequences so that V and J genes could be assigned. In a later analysis, CDR3 sequences and most-parsimonious VDJ recombination scenarios were assigned using the TCRdist pipeline. In a later analysis, every TCR beta chain was defined by the combination of its CDR3 amino acid sequence and its V-gene family, and reads without a unique V-gene family were dropped. As a way to deal with suspected cross-contamination and a sequencing artifact, a later analysis dropped 640 or so nucleotide sequences that were highly shared and had low generation probability. In a later analysis, a clonal expansion index was calculated for each public chain from normalized within-repertoire ranks of inferred template counts. In a later analysis, generation probabilities were computed with a VDJ recombination model fitted to out-of-frame rearrangements, and the resulting probabilities were checked against IGoR. In a later analysis, TCR-TCR, TCR-HLA and TCR-CMV co-occurrence was scored with hypergeometric tests, and a repertoire-size bias correction was applied to TCR pairs. In a later analysis, false discovery rates were estimated by permuting HLA or CMV assignments 20 times. In a later analysis, co-occurring TCRs were grouped with DBSCAN, and TCRdist sequence similarity was added when clustering was performed within HLA-allele-positive subsets. Repertoires with fewer than 30,000 or more than 120,000 public chains, plus five repertoires with anomalous nucleotide sharing, were excluded from co-occurrence clustering. The table was pulled from immuneACCESS by TCRdb, which kept in-frame rearrangements only. Such tables lose some clones; where checked, under half of the loss comes from unresolved V genes, and the rest has no known cause. That table supplies the V and J calls and clone size; D and trimming were determined from the DNA. Across this sample there are around 150,000 clones, with 70% to 85% seen only once. Less than 4.5% of the sample is held by the ten biggest clonotypes.

Findings and caveats that apply to the study as a whole: Correlated functional status among segregating V segments might be attributable to linkage disequilibrium, but an unknown experimental factor could not be ruled out. A further reported finding was that TCR beta sequences accurately predicted the HLA-A and HLA-B alleles for most subjects in the first cohort. Assigning TCR associations to individual alleles was difficult when HLA alleles, especially DR and DQ, strongly co-occurred. Because the 87-base-pair reads could not distinguish some IMGT-functional V segments, including TRBV6-2 and TRBV6-3, those segments were excluded. In a later analysis, HLA-associated TCR beta chains showed more clonal expansion and lower generation probabilities than non-associated chains that were equally common. In a later genetic analysis, a missense DCLRE1C variant was associated with V-gene and J-gene trimming of TCR beta chains, and the association was replicated in an independent cohort. In a later analysis, several top co-occurrence clusters were reported to appear linked to parvovirus B19, influenza, CMV and Epstein-Barr virus. The earlier analysis of 450 to 700 of the donors excluded roughly 16 rarely observed V segments, including chromosome 9 orphons, because counts were too low. A later analysis found that most CMV-associated TCR beta chains appeared HLA-restricted, with HLA associations seemingly driven largely by CMV exposure. HLA typing was unavailable for some donors at each locus, so association tests used only the typed subset. The cohort was sequenced for TCR beta chains only, and without alpha or paired-chain data the features that could be detected were limited. Most TCR sequences were seen in very few donors, while some public TCRs were found in many individuals. Roughly uniform sequencing depth across donors was assumed in presence/absence analyses, although this assumption may not hold. According to the authors, the approach could potentially be generalized to other disease states and immunological phenotypes. Immune exposure information for the cohort was limited to CMV serostatus. In an earlier analysis of approximately 590 of the donors, most TCR beta V segments appeared in productive rearrangements about 87% or about 30% of the time, broadly matching IMGT annotations. A later genetic analysis reported fewer N-insertions in productive TCRs among donors in an Asian-associated ancestry cluster than the roughly 700-donor mean. Three of the identified cytomegalovirus-associated TCR beta chains were confirmed in vitro to be specific for cytomegalovirus antigens. The classifier was reported to diagnose cytomegalovirus status with high specificity and sensitivity in both the original and validation cohorts. A later analysis associated 15,000 to 20,000 TCR beta sequences with specific HLA alleles at a false discovery rate of 0.05. A group of highly shared sequence variants was considered likely to be a technical artifact of the sequencing pipeline. In the study, 164 TCR beta chains were listed as associated with cytomegalovirus. In a later analysis, the rate of TCR association differed among HLA loci, with DRB1 alleles having the most associated TCRs and HLA-C alleles having the fewest.

As for this clone: It lacks a known antigen. No per-base quality is available; no much larger clone lies one base away.

The chain is encoded by TRBV7-3 joined to TRBJ2-1; 12 nucleotides in the junction match TRBD2. This sequence was found in a man aged 25-40 years in good health and CMV-seropositive. Sequencing was carried out using PBMCs. The sequence in DNA is TGTGCCAGCAGCCCTAGCGGGGGGGCCACTGAGCAGTTCTTC. Its amino acids are CASSPSGGATEQFF.